This T cell receptor beta chain was recorded in a study of T cell changes during pregnancy in multiple sclerosis. Assay used: immunoSEQ multiplex PCR; TCRdb lists only in-frame clones, some missing. Of 35,000 to 45,000 clones detected, approximately 87% appear once; the ten largest clones hold approximately 5%. The source is a female donor in good health, enrolled as a control in a pregnancy study. Material: peripheral blood, obtained in the second trimester of pregnancy.

CDR3 sequence: CASTIASGKVQNSPLHF. The CDR3, as DNA: TGCGCCAGCACTATCGCCTCAGGGAAGGTGCAGAATTCACCCCTCCACTTT. The chain links TRBV10-1 to TRBJ1-6; perhaps TRBD1 as D (5 bases). The V and J ends lost 7 bases and 7 bases respectively, with 23 bases between them. CDR1 WNHNN and CDR2 SYGVQD come from the germline V gene (reference sequence). This CDR3 region has 17 residues.